The 3 T cell receptor beta chains below come from one sample, sequenced in a study of identical twins. TCRdb called the 5' RACE reads again in MiXCR, with one record for every CDR3 protein. This table holds around 650,000 distinct CDR3 sequences, less than 9% found once. In addition, the sample was reused for a study of yellow fever vaccine responses in identical twins.

The sequenced material came from PBMCs. These TCRs come from a woman younger than 30 in good health.

This clonotype was detected a few times. This sequence joins TRBV12-3 or TRBV12-4 and TRBJ2-1, with TRBD1 matching 10 bases. The CDR3 extends over 14 amino acids. The junction had 4 bases not matched to a gene; V was cut back by 3 bases and J by 8 bases. CDR3 sequence reads: CASSLGTGVDEQFF. In DNA form, the CDR3 reads TGTGCCAGCAGTTTGGGGACAGGGGTCGATGAGCAGTTCTTC.

This clonotype was seen a few times. The chain combines TRBV4-1 with TRBJ2-1, with TRBD2 matching 7 bases. This CDR3 spans 15 amino acids. The V and J ends lost 7 bases and 7 bases, in that order; junction bases with no gene match: 13. Germline CDR1 is MGHRA and CDR2 is YSYEKL. The CDR3 DNA reads as TGCGCCAGCACCGCTGGCGGGAGATTGGTTAATGAGCAGTTCTTC. Protein sequence: CASTAGGRLVNEQFF.

This clonotype has a count of ten or more. DNA for the CDR3: TGTGCCACCAAAGCGGGGGGGTACAATGAGCAGTTCTTC. Translated: CATKAGGYNEQFF. This chain uses TRBV12-3 or TRBV12-4 with TRBJ2-1, with 10 bases aligning to TRBD2. V shed 10 bases, J shed 4 bases, and the junction held 4 bases outside the gene matches. This CDR3 spans 13 amino acids.